The sample holds a few counts of the clone carrying this T cell receptor (beta chain). Its specificity is not known. The germline gives CDR1 GTSNPN, CDR2 SVGIG (reference sequence). This CDR3 region has 13 residues. With 4 bases clipped from V and 5 bases from J, the junction kept 7 bases outside the gene matches. Construction of TCR beta libraries was performed using quantitative 5'-RACE with molecular barcodes. MiXCR, applied by TCRdb to the 5' RACE reads, yields one record per CDR3 protein. The sample shows about 420,000 distinct CDR3 sequences, 20% to 25% of them seen only once. These data belong to a study of CD8 T cells in ankylosing spondylitis. Findings and limits, study-wide: A TCR beta motif of about eight highly homologous variants appeared characteristic of ankylosing spondylitis blood. Reportedly, matched ankylosing spondylitis synovial fluid was significantly enriched for disease-linked clones.

The gene calls are TRBV30 and TRBJ2-5, with 7 bases matching TRBD1. The specimen was blood, either unsorted or a sorted T cell fraction (not recorded which). This TCR was sampled from a male donor with ankylosing spondylitis. The CDR3 DNA reads as TGTGCCTGGACCCAGGGGGATGGCGAGACCCAGTACTTC. It encodes CAWTQGDGETQYF. The full variable domain, completed using reference TRBV30 and TRBJ2-5, is SQTIHQWPATLVQPVGSPLSLECTVEGTSNPNLYWYRQAAGRGLQLLFYSVGIGQISSEVPQNLSASRPQDRQFILSSKKLLLSDSGFYLCAWTQGDGETQYFGPGTRLLVL.